A selection of T cell receptor beta chains follows, all from one sample in a study of blood T cell repertoires in COVID-19. TCRdb's table, derived via immunoSEQ multiplex PCR, lists solely in-frame clones and lacks some. The sample has 150,000 to 180,000 clones, 85% to 90% seen once; the top ten hold around 16%. Sequenced material: peripheral blood. These receptor sequences come from a woman in her thirties or forties with acute or convalescent COVID-19. Both conserved end residues are part of each CDR3. D genes are given only for firm matches. A row's size may be missing; if present it is once, few, many or a size class.

-	-	TRBJ2-7	TRBV11-3	TGTGCCAGCAGCTCCCCTTTGCGGAACTACGAGCAGTACTTC	CASSSPLRNYEQYF
TRBD1	-	TRBJ1-2	TRBV29-1	TGCAGCGTTGAGGGACAGGACTATGGCTACACCTTC	CSVEGQDYGYTF
-	-	TRBJ1-4	TRBV6-5	TGTGCCAGCAGGGCTCGTGTGACAGACGAAAAACTGTTTTTT	CASRARVTDEKLFF
TRBD1	-	TRBJ1-3	TRBV28	TGTGCCAGTACAACAGGGGGCCGAAGAAACACCATATATTTT	CASTTGGRRNTIYF
TRBD2	-	TRBJ2-3	TRBV18	TGTGCCAGCTCACCACCTTCGGGGGGGGATACGCAGTATTTT	CASSPPSGGDTQYF
-	-	TRBJ1-2	TRBV27	TGTGCCAGCAGTTCACTCACGACGGGAATCTATGGCTACACCTTC	CASSSLTTGIYGYTF
-	-	TRBJ2-5	TRBV7-9	TGTGCCAGCAGCGGGCAGTTGGAGACCCAGTACTTC	CASSGQLETQYF
-	-	TRBJ2-1	TRBV28	TGTGCCAGCAGGGGTGAGGGGGATCCGGCCCGGACCTACAATGAGCAGTTCTTC	CASRGEGDPARTYNEQFF
-	-	TRBJ1-5	TRBV19	TGTGCCAGTAGTATCTCCGGGGGTGTGAGCAATCAGCCCCAGCATTTT	CASSISGGVSNQPQHF
TRBD1	-	TRBJ1-5	TRBV2	TGTGCCAGCACCCTGAGGACCGGGACAGCAATGAATCAGCCCCAGCATTTT	CASTLRTGTAMNQPQHF
-	few	TRBJ1-1	TRBV19	TGTGCCAGTAGTGGAGTCGGGGTGCGAGTGGAAGCTTTCTTT	CASSGVGVRVEAFF
-	-	TRBJ2-7	TRBV7-2	TGTGCCAGCAGCTCCGCCGGGACAACCTCCTACGAGCAGTACTTC	CASSSAGTTSYEQYF
TRBD2	-	TRBJ2-7	TRBV30	TGTGCCTGGAGTGTGGCGGGGGGTTACGAGCAGTACTTC	CAWSVAGGYEQYF
TRBD1	-	TRBJ1-4	TRBV28	TGTGCCAGCAGTCCCTCGGGACAGGGTGACGAAAAACTGTTTTTT	CASSPSGQGDEKLFF
-	-	TRBJ2-2	TRBV6-5	TGTGCCAGCAGGAATAGACAGGTCACGGCCGGGGAGCTGTTTTTT	CASRNRQVTAGELFF
TRBD1	once	TRBJ2-1	TRBV9	TGTGCCAGCAGCGACCCCCGGGACAGGGGGCTGGATTGGAATGAGCAGTTCTTC	CASSDPRDRGLDWNEQFF
TRBD1	-	TRBJ1-2	TRBV11-3	TGTGCCAGCAGCGAGACAGGGAGTAACTATGGCTACACCTTC	CASSETGSNYGYTF
-	-	TRBJ2-7	TRBV9	TGTGCCAGCAGCCCCCGCCAGGGGCACGAGCAGTACTTC	CASSPRQGHEQYF
TRBD1	-	TRBJ1-6	TRBV11-2	TGTGCCAGCAGTTCCGGGACAGAATCTTCACCCCTCCACTTT	CASSSGTESSPLHF
TRBD1	once	TRBJ1-2	TRBV12-5	TGTGCTAGTGGTCCTGACCCGGGACAGGGAGGATATGGCTACACCTTC	CASGPDPGQGGYGYTF
TRBD1	-	TRBJ2-1	TRBV27	TGTGCCACCAAGACTGCCGGGACAGGGTTTTCCTGCGAGCAGTTCTTC	CATKTAGTGFSCEQFF
TRBD1	-	TRBJ1-4	TRBV9	TGTGCCAGCAGCCCCTGGACAGGGAATGAAAAACTGTTTTTT	CASSPWTGNEKLFF